Given below is one T cell receptor (beta chain) in context. Its antigen is unidentified. V shed 5 bases and J shed 5 bases, with 15 bases lying between them. Germline V gives CDR1 MGHDK, CDR2 SYGVNS. The CDR3 extends over 14 amino acids. The table came from immunoSEQ multiplex PCR; TCRdb's copy has only in-frame clones and leaves some out. In the table there are 150,000 to 200,000 clones, around 86% of which are singletons. This entry is derived from a study of cytomegalovirus exposure and HLA in healthy donors. Study-wide points: The classifier reportedly diagnosed cytomegalovirus status with high specificity and sensitivity. The study labeled 150 to 200 TCR beta chains cytomegalovirus-associated.

This receptor was obtained from a man aged 25 to 45 in good health and CMV-seropositive. The specimen was PBMCs. The rearrangement links TRBV25-1 to TRBJ2-5, with D unresolved. CDR3 amino acids: CASSPSGRSETQYF. CDR3 sequence (DNA): TGTGCCAGCAGTCCATCGGGCAGGTCCGAGACCCAGTACTTC.